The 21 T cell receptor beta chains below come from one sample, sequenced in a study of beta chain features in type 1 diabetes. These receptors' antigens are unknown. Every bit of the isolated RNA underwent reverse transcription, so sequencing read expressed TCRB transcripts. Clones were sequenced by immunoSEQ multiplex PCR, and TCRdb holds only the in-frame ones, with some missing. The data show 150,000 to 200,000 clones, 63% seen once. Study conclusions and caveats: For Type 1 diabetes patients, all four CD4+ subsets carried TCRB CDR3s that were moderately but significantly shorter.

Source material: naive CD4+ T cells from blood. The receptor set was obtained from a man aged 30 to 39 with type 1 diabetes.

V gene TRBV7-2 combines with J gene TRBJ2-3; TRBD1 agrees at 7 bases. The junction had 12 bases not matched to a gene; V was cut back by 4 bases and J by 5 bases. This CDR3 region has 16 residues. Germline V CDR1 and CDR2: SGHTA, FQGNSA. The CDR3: CASSSRPGGRRDTQYF. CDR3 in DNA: TGTGCCAGCAGCTCTCGGCCAGGGGGACGTAGAGATACGCAGTATTTT.

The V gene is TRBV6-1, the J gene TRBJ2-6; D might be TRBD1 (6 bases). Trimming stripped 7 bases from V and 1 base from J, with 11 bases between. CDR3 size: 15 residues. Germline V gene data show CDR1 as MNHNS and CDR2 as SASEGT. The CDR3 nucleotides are TGTGCCAGCACTTCAGGGGAATCTGGGGCCAACGTCCTGACTTTC. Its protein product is CASTSGESGANVLTF.

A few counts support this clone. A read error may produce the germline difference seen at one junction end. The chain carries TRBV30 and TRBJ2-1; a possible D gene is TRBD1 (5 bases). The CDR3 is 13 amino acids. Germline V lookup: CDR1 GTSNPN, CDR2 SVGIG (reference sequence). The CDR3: CAWRVSGADPWLF. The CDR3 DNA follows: TGTGCCTGGAGGGTGTCTGGGGCGGACCCTTGGCTCTTC. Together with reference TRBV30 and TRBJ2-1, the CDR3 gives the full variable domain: SQTIHQWPATLVQPVGSPLSLECTVEGTSNPNLYWYRQAAGRGLQLLFYSVGIGQISSEVPQNLSASRPQDRQFILSSKKLLLSDSGFYLCAWRVSGADPWLFGPGTRLTVL.

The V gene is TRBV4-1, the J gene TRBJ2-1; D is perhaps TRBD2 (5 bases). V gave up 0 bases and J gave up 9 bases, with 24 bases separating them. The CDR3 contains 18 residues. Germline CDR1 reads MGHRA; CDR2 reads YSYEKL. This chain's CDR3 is CASSQDFLAGITAGEQFF. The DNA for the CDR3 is TGCGCCAGCAGCCAAGACTTTCTAGCCGGGATAACGGCTGGTGAGCAGTTCTTC.

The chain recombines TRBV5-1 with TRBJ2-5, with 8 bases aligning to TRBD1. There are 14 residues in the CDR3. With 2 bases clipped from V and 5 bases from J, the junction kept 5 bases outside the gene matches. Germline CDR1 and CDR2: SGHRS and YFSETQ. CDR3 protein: CASSFGRGQETQYF. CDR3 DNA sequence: TGCGCCAGCAGCTTCGGCAGGGGGCAGGAGACCCAGTACTTC.

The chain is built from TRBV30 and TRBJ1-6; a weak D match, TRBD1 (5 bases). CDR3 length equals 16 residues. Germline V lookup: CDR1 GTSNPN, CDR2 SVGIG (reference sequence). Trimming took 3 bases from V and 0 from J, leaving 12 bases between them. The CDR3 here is CAWSPGRSSYNSPLHF. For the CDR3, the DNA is TGTGCCTGGAGCCCGGGACGTAGCTCCTATAATTCACCCCTCCACTTT. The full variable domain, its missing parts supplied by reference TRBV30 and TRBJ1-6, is SQTIHQWPATLVQPVGSPLSLECTVEGTSNPNLYWYRQAAGRGLQLLFYSVGIGQISSEVPQNLSASRPQDRQFILSSKKLLLSDSGFYLCAWSPGRSSYNSPLHFGNGTRLTVT.

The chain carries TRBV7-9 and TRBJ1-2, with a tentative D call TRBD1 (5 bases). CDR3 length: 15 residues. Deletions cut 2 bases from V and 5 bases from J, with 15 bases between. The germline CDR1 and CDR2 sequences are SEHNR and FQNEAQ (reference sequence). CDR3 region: CASSLTGLVSYGYTF. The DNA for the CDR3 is TGTGCCAGCAGCTTAACGGGACTCGTCTCATATGGCTACACCTTC. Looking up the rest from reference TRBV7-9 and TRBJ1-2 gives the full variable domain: DTGVSQNPRHKITKRGQNVTFRCDPISEHNRLYWYRQTLGQGPEFLTYFQNEAQLEKSRLLSDRFSAERPKGSFSTLEIQRTEQGDSAMYLCASSLTGLVSYGYTFGSGTRLTVV.

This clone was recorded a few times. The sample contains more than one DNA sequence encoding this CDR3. The CDR3 DNA follows: TGCAGTGCTTCACTGGCAGATACGCAGTATTTT. It yields the protein CSASLADTQYF. This chain links TRBV20-1 with TRBJ2-3; D is undetermined. Germline CDR1 reads DFQATT; CDR2 reads SNEGSKA (reference sequence). CDR3 length: 11 amino acids. Trimming took 5 bases from V and 4 from J, leaving 7 bases between them.

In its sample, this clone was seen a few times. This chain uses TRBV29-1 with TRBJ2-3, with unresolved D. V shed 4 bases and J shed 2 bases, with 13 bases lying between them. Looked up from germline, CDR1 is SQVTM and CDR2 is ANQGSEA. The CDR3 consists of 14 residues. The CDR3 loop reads CSVGGGFTTDTQYF. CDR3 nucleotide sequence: TGCAGCGTTGGAGGCGGTTTTACCACAGATACGCAGTATTTT.

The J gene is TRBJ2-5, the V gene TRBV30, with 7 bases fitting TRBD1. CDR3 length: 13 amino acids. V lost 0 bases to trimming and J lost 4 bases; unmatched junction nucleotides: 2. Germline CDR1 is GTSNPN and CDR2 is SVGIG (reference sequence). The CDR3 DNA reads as TGTGCCTGGAGTGTAGGGGGCTCAGAGACCCAGTACTTC. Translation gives CAWSVGGSETQYF.

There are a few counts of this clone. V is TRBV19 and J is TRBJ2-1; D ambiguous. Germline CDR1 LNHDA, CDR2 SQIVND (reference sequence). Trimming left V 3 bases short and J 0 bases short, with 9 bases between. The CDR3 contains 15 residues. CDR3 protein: CASSMDGGSYNEQFF. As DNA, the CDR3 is TGTGCCAGTAGTATGGACGGCGGCTCCTACAATGAGCAGTTCTTC.

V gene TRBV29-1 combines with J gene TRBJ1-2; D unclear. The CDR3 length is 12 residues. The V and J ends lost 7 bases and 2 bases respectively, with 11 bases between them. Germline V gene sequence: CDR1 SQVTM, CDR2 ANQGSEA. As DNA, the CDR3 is TGCAGCGCCCTTAGTACCAACTATGGCTACACCTTC. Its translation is CSALSTNYGYTF.

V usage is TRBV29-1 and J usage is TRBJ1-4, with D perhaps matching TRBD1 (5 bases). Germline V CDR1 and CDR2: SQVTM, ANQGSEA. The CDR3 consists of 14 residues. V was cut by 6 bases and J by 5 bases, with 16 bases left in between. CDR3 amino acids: CSVPRSQGNEKLFF. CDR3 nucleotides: TGCAGCGTGCCCCGCAGTCAGGGCAATGAAAAACTGTTTTTT.

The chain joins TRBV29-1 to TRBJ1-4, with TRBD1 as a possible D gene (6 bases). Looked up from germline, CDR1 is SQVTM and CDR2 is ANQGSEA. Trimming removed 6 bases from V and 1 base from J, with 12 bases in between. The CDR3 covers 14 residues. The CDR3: CSVAGRGTNEKLFF. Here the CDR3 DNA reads TGCAGCGTGGCGGGCAGGGGAACTAATGAAAAACTGTTTTTT.

The DNA of the CDR3 is TGCGCCAGCAGCTTTTTAACCGGAAGGGGAGATTCACCCCTCCACTTT. Translation gives CASSFLTGRGDSPLHF. The chain joins TRBV5-1 to TRBJ1-6; D might be TRBD1 (5 bases). V gave up 2 bases and J gave up 8 bases, with 17 bases separating them. In germline, CDR1 is SGHRS, CDR2 YFSETQ. CDR3 length: 16 amino acids. Full variable domain (outside the CDR3, taken from reference TRBV5-1 and TRBJ1-6): KAGVTQTPRYLIKTRGQQVTLSCSPISGHRSVSWYQQTPGQGLQFLFEYFSETQRNKGNFPGRFSGRQFSNSRSEMNVSTLELGDSALYLCASSFLTGRGDSPLHFGNGTRLTVT.

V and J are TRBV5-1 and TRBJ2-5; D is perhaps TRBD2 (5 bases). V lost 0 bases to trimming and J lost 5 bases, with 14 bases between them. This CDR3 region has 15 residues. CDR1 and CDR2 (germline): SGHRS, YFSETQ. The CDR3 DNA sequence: TGCGCCAGCAGCTTGGCCGTGGGAGCTGCGGAGACCCAGTACTTC. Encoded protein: CASSLAVGAAETQYF.

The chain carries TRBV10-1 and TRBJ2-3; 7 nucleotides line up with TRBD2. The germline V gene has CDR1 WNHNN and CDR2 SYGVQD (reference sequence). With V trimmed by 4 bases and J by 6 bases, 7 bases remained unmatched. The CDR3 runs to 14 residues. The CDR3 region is CASSAGTITDTQYF. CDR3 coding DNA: TGCGCCAGCAGTGCCGGGACTATAACCGATACGCAGTATTTT.

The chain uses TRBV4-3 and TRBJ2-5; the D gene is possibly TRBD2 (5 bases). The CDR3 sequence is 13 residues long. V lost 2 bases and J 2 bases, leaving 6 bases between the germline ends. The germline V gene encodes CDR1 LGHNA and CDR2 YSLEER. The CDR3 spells CASSQRGQETQYF. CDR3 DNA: TGCGCCAGCAGCCAAAGAGGGCAAGAGACCCAGTACTTC.

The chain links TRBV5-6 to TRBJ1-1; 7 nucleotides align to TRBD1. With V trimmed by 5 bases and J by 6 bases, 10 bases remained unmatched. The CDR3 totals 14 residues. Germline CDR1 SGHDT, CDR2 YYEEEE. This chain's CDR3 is CASSSDREGPEAFF. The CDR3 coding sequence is TGTGCCAGCAGTAGCGACAGGGAGGGGCCTGAAGCTTTCTTT.

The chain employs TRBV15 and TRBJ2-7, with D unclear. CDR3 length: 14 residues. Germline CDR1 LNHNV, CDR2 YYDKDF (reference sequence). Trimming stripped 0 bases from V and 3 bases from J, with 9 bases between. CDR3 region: CATSRDSAVYEQYF. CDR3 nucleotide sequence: TGTGCCACCAGCAGAGATTCGGCAGTCTACGAGCAGTACTTC. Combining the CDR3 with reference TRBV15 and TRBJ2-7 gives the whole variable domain DAMVIQNPRYQVTQFGKPVTLSCSQTLNHNVMYWYQQKSSQAPKLLFHYYDKDFNNEADTPDNFQSRRPNTSFCFLDIRSPGLGDTAMYLCATSRDSAVYEQYFGPGTRLTVT.

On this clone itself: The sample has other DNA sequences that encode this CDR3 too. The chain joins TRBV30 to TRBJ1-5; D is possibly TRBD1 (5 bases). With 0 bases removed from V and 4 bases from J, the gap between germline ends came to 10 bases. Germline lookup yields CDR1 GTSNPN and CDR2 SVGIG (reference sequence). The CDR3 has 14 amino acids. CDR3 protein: CAWSVLEGNQPQHF. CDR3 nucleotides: TGTGCCTGGAGTGTACTCGAGGGGAATCAGCCCCAGCATTTT.